The sequence of this T cell receptor beta chain was determined in a study of OX40 agonist ivuxolimab in advanced cancers. Some clones are missing from TCRdb's copy, which holds only in-frame ones; the method was immunoSEQ multiplex PCR. The table has 45,000 to 60,000 clones, around four fifths seen once. The input for sequencing was CD4+ or CD8+ T cells sorted from blood, taken in a trial of the OX40 agonist ivuxolimab. This TCR came from an adult with an advanced solid tumor such as melanoma, head and neck, liver or kidney cancer.

CDR3 sequence: CASSLRAGDGYTF. CDR3 sequence (DNA): TGTGCCAGCAGTTTACGGGCAGGGGATGGCTACACCTTC. The chain has TRBV28 and TRBJ1-2; D is perhaps TRBD1 (6 bases). The CDR3 is 13 amino acids. Germline V gene data show CDR1 as MDHEN and CDR2 as SYDVKM. Trimming removed 2 bases from V and 6 bases from J, with 10 bases in between.